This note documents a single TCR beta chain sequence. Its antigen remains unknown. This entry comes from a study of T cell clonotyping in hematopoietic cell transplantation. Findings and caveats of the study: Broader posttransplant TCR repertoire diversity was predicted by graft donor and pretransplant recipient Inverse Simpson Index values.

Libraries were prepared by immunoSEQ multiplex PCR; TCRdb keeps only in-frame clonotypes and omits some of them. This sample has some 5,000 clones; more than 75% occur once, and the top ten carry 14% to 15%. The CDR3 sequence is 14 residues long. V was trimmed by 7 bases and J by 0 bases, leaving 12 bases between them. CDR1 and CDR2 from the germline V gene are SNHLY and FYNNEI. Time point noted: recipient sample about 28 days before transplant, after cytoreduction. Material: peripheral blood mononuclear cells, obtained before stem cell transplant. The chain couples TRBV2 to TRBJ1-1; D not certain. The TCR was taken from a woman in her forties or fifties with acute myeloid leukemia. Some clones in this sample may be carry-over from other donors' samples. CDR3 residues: CASNTPGMNTEAFF. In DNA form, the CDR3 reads TGTGCCAGCAACACTCCCGGGATGAACACTGAAGCTTTCTTT.